This T cell receptor (beta chain) was documented in a study of post-analysis software for immune sequencing data. Study-wide background: Relapsing-remitting, secondary progressive and progressive-relapsing forms of multiple sclerosis all featured among disease courses.

Points on this clonotype: Its specificity is not known.

CDR3 size: 15 residues. Trimming took 0 bases from V and 0 from J, leaving 10 bases between them. The germline V gene has CDR1 DFQATT and CDR2 SNEGSKA (reference sequence). Prepared libraries of TCR beta cDNA carried unique molecular identifiers. Input populations of roughly 1 to 10 million T cells gave rise to approximately 500,000 cDNA molecules. TCRdb reprocessed the PCR reads via MiXCR and lists one record per CDR3 protein. In the table there are a few hundred thousand distinct CDR3 sequences, around a third of which are singletons. Study results and caveats: Those with multiple sclerosis, the patient group, showed significantly lower normalized Chao1 diversity than controls. Patients showed TRBV5-6, TRBV5-1 and TRBV20-1 among about five TRBV segments more frequent than in controls.

Sample: blood. V usage is TRBV20-1 and J usage is TRBJ2-3, with D unresolved. The source is a girl aged 2-17 years with multiple sclerosis. The CDR3 here is CSARDRYGSTDTQYF. The CDR3, as DNA: TGCAGTGCTAGAGATCGGTACGGGAGCACAGATACGCAGTATTTT.